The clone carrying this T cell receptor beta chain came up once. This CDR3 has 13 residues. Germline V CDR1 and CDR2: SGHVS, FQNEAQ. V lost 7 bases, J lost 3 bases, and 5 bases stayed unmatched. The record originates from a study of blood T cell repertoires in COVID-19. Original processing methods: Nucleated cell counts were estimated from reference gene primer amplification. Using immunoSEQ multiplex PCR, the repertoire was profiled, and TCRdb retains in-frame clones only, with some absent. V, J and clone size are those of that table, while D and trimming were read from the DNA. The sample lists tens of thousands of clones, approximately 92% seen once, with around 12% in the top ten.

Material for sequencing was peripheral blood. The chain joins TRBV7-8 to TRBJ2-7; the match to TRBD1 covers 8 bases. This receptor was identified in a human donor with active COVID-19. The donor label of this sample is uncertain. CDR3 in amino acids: CASIRGQGYEQYF. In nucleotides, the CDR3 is TGTGCCAGCATAAGAGGACAGGGCTACGAGCAGTACTTC.